These 27 T cell receptor beta chains originate from one sample sequenced in a study of CD8 T cells in ankylosing spondylitis. TCRdb itself ran the 5' RACE reads through MiXCR, one entry per CDR3 protein. The sample includes 250,000 to 400,000 distinct CDR3 sequences, roughly 12% of them seen just once. Sequencing was done on a sample of blood, either unsorted or a sorted T cell fraction (not recorded which). All receptors derive from a female donor with ankylosing spondylitis or in good health (not recorded which).

The table lists this clonotype with a few counts. V is TRBV5-1 and J is TRBJ2-7; D uncertain. Germline V lookup: CDR1 SGHRS, CDR2 YFSETQ. CDR3 length: 14 residues. Trimming pared 1 base from V and 6 bases from J, leaving 14 bases between. DNA of the CDR3: TGCGCCAGCAGCTTGTCTGGTTTGGCGAGCGAGCAGTACTTC. Translating gives CASSLSGLASEQYF.

This clonotype was observed many times. This rearrangement joins TRBV20-1 to TRBJ2-2; TRBD2 might be the D (5 bases). The CDR3 sequence is 14 residues long. CDR1 is DFQATT, CDR2 SNEGSKA, per germline (reference sequence). The V and J ends lost 3 bases and 6 bases respectively, with 14 bases between them. CDR3 sequence reads: CSAREELKPGELFF. The CDR3 DNA is TGCAGTGCTAGGGAGGAATTGAAGCCCGGGGAGCTGTTTTTT.

This clonotype has only a few counts. The V and J genes are TRBV20-1 and TRBJ2-2, with TRBD2 matching over 14 bases. Per the germline V gene, CDR1 is DFQATT and CDR2 is SNEGSKA (reference sequence). J was trimmed by 1 base and V by 3 bases; bases with no gene match: 4. This CDR3 spans 17 amino acids. CDR3 region: CSASAGTSGRNTGELFF. In nucleotides, the CDR3 is TGCAGTGCTAGTGCCGGGACTAGCGGGAGGAACACCGGGGAGCTGTTTTTT.

This rearrangement joins TRBV5-6 to TRBJ1-1; no firm D call. The germline V gene has CDR1 SGHDT and CDR2 YYEEEE. The CDR3 sequence is 14 residues long. Trimming pared 0 bases from V and 6 bases from J, leaving 12 bases between. The CDR3 sequence is CASSLARRRSEAFF. The DNA of the CDR3 is TGTGCCAGCAGCTTGGCTCGGAGGCGGTCTGAAGCTTTCTTT.

This chain connects TRBV2 to TRBJ2-1; 7 bases are a match to TRBD2. Looked up from germline, CDR1 is SNHLY and CDR2 is FYNNEI. This CDR3 comprises 16 residues. J gave up 1 base and V 7 bases, and 10 bases lay outside the gene matches. The CDR3 region has the DNA TGTGCCAGCAAGGGGCCCGGGAGGCGGTCCTACAATGAGCAGTTCTTC. As protein: CASKGPGRRSYNEQFF.

This clonotype was recorded many times. The V and J genes are TRBV5-1 and TRBJ1-1; D remains unclear. Germline lookup yields CDR1 SGHRS and CDR2 YFSETQ. Trimming removed 0 bases from V and 3 bases from J, with 6 bases in between. The CDR3 loop spans 13 amino acids. The chain's CDR3 is CASSLGSHTEAFF. The CDR3 DNA reads as TGCGCCAGCAGCTTGGGGTCACACACTGAAGCTTTCTTT.

The sample holds one count of this clonotype. A read error may explain this, as a much larger clone is one base away. V gene TRBV7-8 combines with J gene TRBJ1-5; possibly TRBD1 for D (5 bases). CDR3 length equals 14 residues. The germline V gene encodes CDR1 SGHVS and CDR2 FQNEAQ. Trimming pared 5 bases from V and 8 bases from J, leaving 16 bases between. The CDR3, as DNA: TGTGCCAGCAGCCTTGACAGTCCAAATAAGCCCCAGCATTTT. Translating it yields CASSLDSPNKPQHF. Based on the CDR3 plus reference TRBV7-8 and TRBJ1-5, the full variable domain is GAGVSQSPRYKVAKRGQDVALRCDPISGHVSLFWYQQALGQGPEFLTYFQNEAQLDKSGLPSDRFFAERPEGSVSTLKIQRTQQEDSAVYLCASSLDSPNKPQHFGDGTRLSIL.

This clonotype was seen many times. The chain couples TRBV5-1 to TRBJ2-5, with 7 bases identical to TRBD1. V was clipped by 1 base and J by 1 base; unmatched bases: 10. The CDR3 is 17 residues long. CDR1 and CDR2 (germline): SGHRS, YFSETQ. CDR3 in amino acids: CASSLHNSGQIQETQYF. The CDR3 coding sequence is TGCGCCAGCAGCTTGCACAACTCGGGACAGATCCAAGAGACCCAGTACTTC.

This clonotype was seen ten or more times. The chain is built from TRBV20-1 and TRBJ2-1; 7 bases fit TRBD2. Germline V gene data show CDR1 as DFQATT and CDR2 as SNEGSKA (reference sequence). J lost 7 bases, V lost 3 bases, and 12 bases had no gene match. The CDR3 extends over 15 amino acids. CDR3 DNA sequence: TGCAGTGCTAGGAAGCCCAGCGGGATCGGGAATGAGCAGTTCTTC. It codes for CSARKPSGIGNEQFF.

This clonotype was observed at least ten times. This chain links TRBV20-1 with TRBJ2-1; 7 positions match TRBD2. CDR3 length equals 14 residues. Unmatched junction bases numbered 7, after V lost 7 bases and J lost 1 base. From germline, CDR1 is DFQATT and CDR2 SNEGSKA (reference sequence). The CDR3 spells CSVGRGLSYNEQFF. CDR3 DNA sequence: TGCAGTGTTGGGAGGGGTCTTTCCTACAATGAGCAGTTCTTC.

This clonotype was seen at least ten times. This sequence joins TRBV20-1 and TRBJ2-7, with no clear D. Trimming took 7 bases from V and 4 from J, leaving 20 bases between them. Germline CDR1 and CDR2: DFQATT and SNEGSKA (reference sequence). The CDR3 runs to 14 residues. The DNA of the CDR3 is TGCAGTGTCCTCCCCCTTGGCTCCGGGTACGAGCAGTACTTC. It specifies CSVLPLGSGYEQYF.

Comment on this clonotype: Since a much larger clone is just one base distant, this may be a read error. The rearrangement uses TRBV5-1 and TRBJ2-7; 10 positions match TRBD2. CDR1 and CDR2 from the germline V gene are SGHRS and YFSETQ. The CDR3 extends over 14 amino acids. CDR3 sequence reads: CASTQGLATYGQYF. CDR3 in DNA: TGCGCCAGCACCCAGGGACTAGCGACCTACGGGCAGTACTTC.

At least ten counts were recorded for this clonotype. This sequence joins TRBV27 and TRBJ1-2; D is possibly TRBD1 (6 bases). V was shortened by 0 bases and J by 6 bases, with 20 bases between the two germline ends. CDR1 and CDR2 from the germline V gene are MNHEY and SMNVEV (reference sequence). The CDR3 is made up of 17 amino acids. The CDR3 DNA is TGTGCCAGCAGTTTATCGAACACAGGGTTTAACAGGGATGGCTACACCTTC. Its translation is CASSLSNTGFNRDGYTF.

The sample holds many counts of this clonotype. The chain carries TRBV20-1 and TRBJ2-5; 9 nucleotides agree with TRBD2. V gave up 4 bases and J gave up 5 bases; unmatched junction bases: 5. Per germline, CDR1 DFQATT and CDR2 SNEGSKA (reference sequence). The CDR3 loop spans 13 amino acids. In DNA, the CDR3 is TGCAGTGCTACCCTAAGCGGGGGGGAGACCCAGTACTTC. It yields the protein CSATLSGGETQYF.

Many counts were recorded for this clonotype. The chain carries TRBV11-2 and TRBJ2-7; 8 nucleotides line up with TRBD1. There are 15 residues in the CDR3. CDR1 SGHAT and CDR2 FQNNGV come from the germline V gene. Trimming removed 8 bases from V and 0 bases from J; junction bases left unmatched: 9. Here the CDR3 reads CASRDRSYFSYEQYF. The CDR3 DNA reads TGTGCCAGCCGGGACAGGTCATATTTCTCCTACGAGCAGTACTTC.

This clonotype has ten or more counts. V usage is TRBV12-3 or TRBV12-4 and J usage is TRBJ2-1; TRBD2 is a possible D gene (6 bases). The CDR3 loop spans 14 amino acids. With 5 bases removed from V and 8 bases from J, the gap between germline ends came to 16 bases. The CDR3 loop is CASSKDRGGDEQFF. The CDR3 region has the DNA TGTGCCAGCAGTAAGGATCGGGGAGGCGATGAGCAGTTCTTC.

The V and J genes are TRBV23-1 and TRBJ1-1; D ambiguous. TRBV23-1 is an open reading frame, and its role is uncertain. V was clipped by 0 bases and J by 0 bases, with 11 bases between them. The CDR3 spans 16 residues. The CDR3 protein is CASSQSRTIMNTEAFF. CDR3 in DNA: TGCGCCAGCAGTCAATCACGGACGATCATGAACACTGAAGCTTTCTTT.

At least ten counts were recorded for this clonotype. The V and J genes are TRBV4-3 and TRBJ1-1; D call uncertain. The CDR3 covers 13 residues. Deletions cut 0 bases from V and 7 bases from J, with 9 bases between. Germline CDR1 and CDR2: LGHNA and YSLEER. This CDR3 reads CASSQELRVEAFF. CDR3 coding DNA: TGCGCCAGCAGCCAAGAGCTTCGGGTTGAAGCTTTCTTT.

This clonotype came up many times. This chain links TRBV4-3 with TRBJ2-7; D may be TRBD1 (5 bases). This CDR3 region has 15 residues. CDR1 is LGHNA, CDR2 YSLEER, per germline. With 0 bases removed from V and 2 bases from J, the gap between germline ends came to 11 bases. Here the CDR3 reads CASSQEGQGPYEQYF. Written as DNA, the CDR3 is TGCGCCAGCAGCCAAGAGGGTCAGGGCCCCTACGAGCAGTACTTC.

There are many counts of this clonotype. The V and J genes are TRBV29-1 and TRBJ2-7; D ambiguous. The germline V and J ends were trimmed by 4 bases and 0 bases, with 10 bases remaining between them. The CDR3 runs to 13 residues. Germline assignment: CDR1 SQVTM and CDR2 ANQGSEA. Here the CDR3 DNA reads TGCAGCGTTGGGAGCGCGTACTCCTACGAGCAGTACTTC. It translates to CSVGSAYSYEQYF.

This clonotype was counted at least ten times. V and J are TRBV20-1 and TRBJ2-4, with 7 bases lining up with TRBD1. Germline CDR1 reads DFQATT; CDR2 reads SNEGSKA (reference sequence). V was pared by 6 bases and J by 3 bases, with 11 bases of the junction left unmatched. There are 15 residues in the CDR3. The CDR3 DNA sequence: TGCAGTGCAGTACAGGGGTCCTGGGGCAAAAACATTCAGTACTTC. Amino acid sequence: CSAVQGSWGKNIQYF.

The chain employs TRBV12-3 or TRBV12-4 and TRBJ2-7; D might be TRBD2 (5 bases). The CDR3 is 12 residues long. V was trimmed by 6 bases and J by 7 bases, leaving 13 bases between them. The CDR3 loop reads CASSRGRWEQYF. In DNA, the CDR3 is TGTGCCAGCAGCCGCGGGCGTTGGGAGCAGTACTTC.

This clonotype was found a few times. V gene TRBV20-1 combines with J gene TRBJ2-5, with 7 positions matching TRBD2. J gave up 2 bases and V 0 bases, and 6 bases lay outside the gene matches. Germline V CDR1 and CDR2: DFQATT, SNEGSKA (reference sequence). The CDR3 has 15 residues. This CDR3 reads CSARDGGEVQETQYF. Written as DNA, the CDR3 is TGCAGTGCTAGAGATGGGGGGGAGGTTCAAGAGACCCAGTACTTC.

This clonotype was seen a few times. The chain links TRBV27 to TRBJ2-5; 10 bases map to TRBD1. V shed 5 bases and J 7 bases; nucleotides not matched to a gene: 16. Germline V gene lookup returns CDR1 MNHEY and CDR2 SMNVEV (reference sequence). The CDR3 is 17 residues long. CDR3 protein: CASSGGAGDRGAGTQYF. The CDR3 DNA reads as TGTGCCAGCAGTGGAGGAGCGGGGGACAGGGGTGCAGGGACCCAGTACTTC.

The chain is built from TRBV20-1 and TRBJ1-2; D not certain. Germline V gene sequence: CDR1 DFQATT, CDR2 SNEGSKA (reference sequence). The CDR3 runs 13 residues. The V gene lost 4 bases and the J gene lost 9 bases, with 18 bases spanning the gap. The CDR3 sequence is CSANRPYKGSYTF. CDR3 DNA: TGCAGTGCTAATCGACCCTACAAGGGCAGCTACACCTTC.

This clonotype was found many times. The chain employs TRBV6-5 and TRBJ2-7, with 9 bases lining up with TRBD1. The CDR3 totals 15 residues. V was clipped by 2 bases and J by 2 bases; unmatched bases: 4. Germline CDR1 reads MNHEY; CDR2 reads SVGAGI. CDR3 DNA: TGTGCCAGCAGTTACGGGGGGACAGGGACCTACGAGCAGTACTTC. Protein: CASSYGGTGTYEQYF.

This clonotype was picked up one time. This may stem from a read error, because a much larger clone lies one nucleotide away. The V and J genes are TRBV20-1 and TRBJ2-1, with D maybe TRBD2 (6 bases). Trimming took 3 bases from V and 8 from J, leaving 20 bases between them. The length of the CDR3 is 15 residues. Germline CDR1 reads DFQATT; CDR2 reads SNEGSKA (reference sequence). This CDR3 is CSASEGTLVRYEQFF. The CDR3 DNA sequence: TGCAGTGCTAGTGAAGGGACTCTGGTTCGGTATGAGCAGTTCTTC.